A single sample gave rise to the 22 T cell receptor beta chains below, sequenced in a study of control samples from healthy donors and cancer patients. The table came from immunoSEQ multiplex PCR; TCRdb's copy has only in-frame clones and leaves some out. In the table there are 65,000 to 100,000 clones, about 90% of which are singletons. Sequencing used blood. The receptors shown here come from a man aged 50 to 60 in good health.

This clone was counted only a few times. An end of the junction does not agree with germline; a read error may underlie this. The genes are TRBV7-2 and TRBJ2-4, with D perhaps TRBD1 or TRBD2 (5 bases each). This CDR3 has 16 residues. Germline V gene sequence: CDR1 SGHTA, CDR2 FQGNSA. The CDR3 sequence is CASSLALQALFDIQYF. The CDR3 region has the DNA TGTGCCAGCAGCCTAGCCCTACAGGCCCTATTCGACATTCAGTACTTC.

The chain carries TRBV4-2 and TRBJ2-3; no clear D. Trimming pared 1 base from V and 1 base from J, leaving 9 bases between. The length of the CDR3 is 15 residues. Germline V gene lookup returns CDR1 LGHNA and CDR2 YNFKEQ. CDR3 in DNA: TGTGCCAGCAGCCAAGGTGTTTTGCGCACAGATACGCAGTATTTT. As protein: CASSQGVLRTDTQYF.

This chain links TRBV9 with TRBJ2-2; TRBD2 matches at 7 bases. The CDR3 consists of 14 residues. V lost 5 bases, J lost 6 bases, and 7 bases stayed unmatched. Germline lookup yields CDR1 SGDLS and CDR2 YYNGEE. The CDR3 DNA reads TGTGCCAGCAGACCCAGCGGGGCAGCCGGGGAGCTGTTTTTT. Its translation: CASRPSGAAGELFF.

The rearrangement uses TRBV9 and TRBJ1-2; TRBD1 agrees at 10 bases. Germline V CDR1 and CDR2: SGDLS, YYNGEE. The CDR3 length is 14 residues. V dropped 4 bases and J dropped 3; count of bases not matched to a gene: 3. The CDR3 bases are TGTGCCAGCAGCCCAGGGACAGGGGACTATGGCTACACCTTC. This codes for CASSPGTGDYGYTF.

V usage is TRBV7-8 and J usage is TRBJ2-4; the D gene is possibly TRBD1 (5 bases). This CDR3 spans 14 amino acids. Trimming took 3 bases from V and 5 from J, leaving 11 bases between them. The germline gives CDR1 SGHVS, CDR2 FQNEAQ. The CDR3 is CASSLGPAQNIQYF. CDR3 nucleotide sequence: TGTGCCAGCAGCTTGGGGCCAGCGCAAAACATTCAGTACTTC.

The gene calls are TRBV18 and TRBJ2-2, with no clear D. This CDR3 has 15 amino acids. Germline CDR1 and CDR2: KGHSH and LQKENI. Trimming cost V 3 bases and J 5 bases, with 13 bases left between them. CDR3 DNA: TGTGCCAGCTCACCGACACTGGAACAAACCGGGGAGCTGTTTTTT. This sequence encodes CASSPTLEQTGELFF. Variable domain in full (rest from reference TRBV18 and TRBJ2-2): NAGVMQNPRHLVRRRGQEARLRCSPMKGHSHVYWYRQLPEEGLKFMVYLQKENIIDESGMPKERFSAEFPKEGPSILRIQQVVRGDSAAYFCASSPTLEQTGELFFGEGSRLTVL.

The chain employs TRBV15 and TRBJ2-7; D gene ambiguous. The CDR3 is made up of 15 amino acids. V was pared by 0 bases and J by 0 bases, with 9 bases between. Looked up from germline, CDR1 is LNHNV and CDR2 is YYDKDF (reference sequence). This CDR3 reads CATSRDSASSYEQYF. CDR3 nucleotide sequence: TGTGCCACCAGCAGAGATTCAGCCAGCTCCTACGAGCAGTACTTC.

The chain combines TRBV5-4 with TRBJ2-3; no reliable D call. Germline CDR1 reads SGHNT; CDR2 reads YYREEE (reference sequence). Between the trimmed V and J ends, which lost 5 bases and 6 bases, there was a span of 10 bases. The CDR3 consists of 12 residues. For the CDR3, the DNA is TGTGCCAGCAGAAACTTCCCGGATACGCAGTATTTT. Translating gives CASRNFPDTQYF.

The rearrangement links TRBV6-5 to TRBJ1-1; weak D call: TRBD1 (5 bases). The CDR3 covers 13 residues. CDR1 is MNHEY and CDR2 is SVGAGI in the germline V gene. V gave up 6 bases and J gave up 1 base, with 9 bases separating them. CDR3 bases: TGTGCCAGCAGCCTGGGGCAGAACACTGAAGCTTTCTTT. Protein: CASSLGQNTEAFF.

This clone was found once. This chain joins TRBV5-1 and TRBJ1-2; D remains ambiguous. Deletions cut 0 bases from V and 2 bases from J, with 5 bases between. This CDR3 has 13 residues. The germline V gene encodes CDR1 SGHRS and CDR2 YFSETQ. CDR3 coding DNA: TGCGCCAGCAGCTTGGCCCAGAACTATGGCTACACCTTC. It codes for CASSLAQNYGYTF.

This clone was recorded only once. The CDR3: CASSRGAHYSYNEQFF. The CDR3 DNA follows: TGCGCCAGCAGCCGCGGTGCGCATTACTCCTACAATGAGCAGTTCTTC. The chain recombines TRBV4-1 with TRBJ2-1; D ambiguous. V was pared by 4 bases and J by 0 bases, with 13 bases between. Germline V gives CDR1 MGHRA, CDR2 YSYEKL. This CDR3 comprises 16 residues.

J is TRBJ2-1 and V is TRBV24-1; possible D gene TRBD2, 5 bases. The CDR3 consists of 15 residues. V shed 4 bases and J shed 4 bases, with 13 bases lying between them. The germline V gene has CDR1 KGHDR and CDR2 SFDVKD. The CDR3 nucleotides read TGTGCCACCAGTGAAACGGGGAGAAGGTACAATGAGCAGTTCTTC. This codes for CATSETGRRYNEQFF.

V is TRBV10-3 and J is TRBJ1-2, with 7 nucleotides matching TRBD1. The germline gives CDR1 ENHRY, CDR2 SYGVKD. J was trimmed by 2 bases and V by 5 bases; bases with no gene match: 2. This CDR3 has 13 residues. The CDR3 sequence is CAISKQGNYGYTF. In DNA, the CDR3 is TGTGCCATCAGTAAACAGGGGAACTATGGCTACACCTTC.

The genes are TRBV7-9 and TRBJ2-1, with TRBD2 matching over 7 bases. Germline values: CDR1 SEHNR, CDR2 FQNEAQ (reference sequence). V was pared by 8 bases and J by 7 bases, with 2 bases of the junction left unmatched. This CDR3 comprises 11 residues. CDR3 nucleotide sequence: TGTGCCAGCCTGCGGGGGAATGAGCAGTTCTTC. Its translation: CASLRGNEQFF. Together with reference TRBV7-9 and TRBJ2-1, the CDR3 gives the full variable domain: DTGVSQNPRHKITKRGQNVTFRCDPISEHNRLYWYRQTLGQGPEFLTYFQNEAQLEKSRLLSDRFSAERPKGSFSTLEIQRTEQGDSAMYLCASLRGNEQFFGPGTRLTVL.

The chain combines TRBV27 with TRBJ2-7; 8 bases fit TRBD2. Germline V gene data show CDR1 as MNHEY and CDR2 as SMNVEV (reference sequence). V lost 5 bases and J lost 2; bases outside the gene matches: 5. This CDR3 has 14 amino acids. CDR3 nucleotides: TGTGCCAGCAGTATCCTAGCGGGCACCTACGAGCAGTACTTC. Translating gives CASSILAGTYEQYF.

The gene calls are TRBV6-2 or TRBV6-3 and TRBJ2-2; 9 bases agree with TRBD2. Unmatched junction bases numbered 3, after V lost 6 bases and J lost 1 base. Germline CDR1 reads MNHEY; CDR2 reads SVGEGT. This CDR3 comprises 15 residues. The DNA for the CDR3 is TGTGCCAGCAGCCCTAGCGGGGAGAACACCGGGGAGCTGTTTTTT. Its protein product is CASSPSGENTGELFF.

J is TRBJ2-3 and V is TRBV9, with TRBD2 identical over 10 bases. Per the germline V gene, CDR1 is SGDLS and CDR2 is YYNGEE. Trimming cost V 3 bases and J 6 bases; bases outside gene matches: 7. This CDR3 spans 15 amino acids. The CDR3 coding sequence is TGTGCCAGCAGCGCTAGCGGGAGTTCCCATGATACGCAGTATTTT. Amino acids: CASSASGSSHDTQYF.

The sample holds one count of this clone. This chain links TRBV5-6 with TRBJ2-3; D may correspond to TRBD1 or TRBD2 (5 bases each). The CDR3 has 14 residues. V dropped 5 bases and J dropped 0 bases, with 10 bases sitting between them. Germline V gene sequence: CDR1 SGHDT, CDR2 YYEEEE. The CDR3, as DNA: TGTGCCAGCAGTCCGGGGCCTAGCACAGATACGCAGTATTTT. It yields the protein CASSPGPSTDTQYF. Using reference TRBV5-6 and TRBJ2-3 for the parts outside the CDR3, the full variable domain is DAGVTQSPTHLIKTRGQQVTLRCSPKSGHDTVSWYQQALGQGPQFIFQYYEEEERQRGNFPDRFSGHQFPNYSSELNVNALLLGDSALYLCASSPGPSTDTQYFGPGTRLTVL.

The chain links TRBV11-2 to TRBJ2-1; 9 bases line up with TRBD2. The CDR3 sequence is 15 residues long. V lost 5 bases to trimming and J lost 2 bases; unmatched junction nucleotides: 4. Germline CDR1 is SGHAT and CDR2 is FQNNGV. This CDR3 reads CASSLAGKTYNEQFF. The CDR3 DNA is TGTGCCAGCAGCCTAGCGGGGAAGACCTACAATGAGCAGTTCTTC.

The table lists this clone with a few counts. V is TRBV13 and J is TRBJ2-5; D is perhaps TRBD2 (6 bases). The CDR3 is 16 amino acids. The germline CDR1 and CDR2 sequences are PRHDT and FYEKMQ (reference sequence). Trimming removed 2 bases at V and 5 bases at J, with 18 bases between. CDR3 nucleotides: TGTGCCAGCAGCTTACGGGAGTCCACCTCCCCCGAGACCCAGTACTTC. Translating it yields CASSLRESTSPETQYF.

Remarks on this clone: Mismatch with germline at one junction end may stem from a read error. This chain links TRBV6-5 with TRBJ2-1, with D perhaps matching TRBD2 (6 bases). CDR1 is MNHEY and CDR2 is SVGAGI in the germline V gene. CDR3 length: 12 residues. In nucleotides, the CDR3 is TGTGCCACTACTAGCTCCCACAATGAGCAGTTCTTC. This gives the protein CATTSSHNEQFF.

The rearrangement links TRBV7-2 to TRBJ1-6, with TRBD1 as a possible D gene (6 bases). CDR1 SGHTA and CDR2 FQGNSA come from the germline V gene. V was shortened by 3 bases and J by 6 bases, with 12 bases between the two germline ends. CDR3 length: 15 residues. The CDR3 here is CASSFVIRGNSPLHF. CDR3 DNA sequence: TGTGCCAGCAGCTTCGTTATCAGGGGTAATTCACCCCTCCACTTT. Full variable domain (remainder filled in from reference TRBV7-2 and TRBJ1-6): GAGVSQSPSNKVTEKGKDVELRCDPISGHTALYWYRQSLGQGLEFLIYFQGNSAPDKSGLPSDRFSAERTGGSVSTLTIQRTQQEDSAVYLCASSFVIRGNSPLHFGNGTRLTVT.